This passage covers 29 T cell receptor beta chains from one sample sequenced in a study of control samples from healthy donors and cancer patients. The protocol was immunoSEQ multiplex PCR, while the TCRdb copy is restricted to in-frame clones and leaves out a portion. The table includes 70,000 to 75,000 clones, roughly 93% detected once. The source material was blood. These TCRs come from a woman aged 25-40 years in good health.

This CDR3 reads CASSQGQGADTQYF. CDR3 coding DNA: TGTGCCAGCAGTCAGGGACAGGGGGCAGATACGCAGTATTTT. The chain employs TRBV6-6 and TRBJ2-3; 11 bases fit TRBD1. This CDR3 contains 14 residues. Germline assignment: CDR1 MNHNY and CDR2 SVGAGI (reference sequence). The J segment lost 4 bases and the V segment lost 5 bases, leaving 2 bases of the junction unmatched.

CDR3 nucleotides: TGTGCCAGCAGCCCTACTCAGGTCTCTGGAAACACCATATATTTT. This gives the protein CASSPTQVSGNTIYF. The chain joins TRBV4-2 to TRBJ1-3; D unclear. V was trimmed by 4 bases and J by 0 bases, leaving 10 bases between them. The CDR3 has 15 residues. Germline CDR1 and CDR2: LGHNA and YNFKEQ.

The chain is built from TRBV5-1 and TRBJ1-5; 8 bases agree with TRBD1. This CDR3 is built from 15 residues. Germline trimming cut 2 bases from V and 6 bases from J; bases unmatched to any gene: 7. Germline CDR1 SGHRS, CDR2 YFSETQ. The CDR3 DNA is TGCGCCAGCAGCTTTGACGGACAGGGCGGTCAGCCCCAGCATTTT. Translated: CASSFDGQGGQPQHF.

J is TRBJ1-5 and V is TRBV6-5, with D unresolved. Germline V lookup: CDR1 MNHEY, CDR2 SVGAGI. The CDR3 has 12 residues. V lost 7 bases and J lost 0, with 4 bases in between. DNA of the CDR3: TGTGCCAGCAAACTTAGCAATCAGCCCCAGCATTTT. This codes for CASKLSNQPQHF.

The chain uses TRBV3-1 (or the pseudogene TRBV3-2) and TRBJ1-2; D may be TRBD1 (6 bases). Germline V gene sequence: CDR1 LGHDT, CDR2 YNNKEL (reference sequence). Trimming shortened V by 5 bases and J by 7 bases, and 17 bases separated the two germline ends. This CDR3 has 14 amino acids. The CDR3 sequence is CASSDLGGAFGYTF. For the CDR3, the DNA is TGTGCCAGCAGCGATCTGGGGGGCGCATTTGGCTACACCTTC.

This chain joins TRBV2 and TRBJ1-5; D might be TRBD1 (5 bases). V gave up 6 bases and J gave up 3 bases, with 12 bases separating them. Germline lookup yields CDR1 SNHLY and CDR2 FYNNEI. The CDR3 loop spans 14 amino acids. The chain's CDR3 is CASSATESNQPQHF. CDR3 in DNA: TGTGCCAGCAGCGCGACAGAATCCAATCAGCCCCAGCATTTT.

CDR3: CASSIPNTEAFF. The CDR3 nucleotides are TGTGCCAGTAGTATTCCCAACACTGAAGCTTTCTTT. The V gene is TRBV19, the J gene TRBJ1-1, with D unclear. The CDR3 has 12 amino acids. From germline, CDR1 is LNHDA and CDR2 SQIVND (reference sequence). The V end lost 3 bases, the J end lost 2 bases, and 4 bases lay between the germline ends.

The V gene is TRBV5-1, the J gene TRBJ1-1; D possibly corresponds to TRBD1 (6 bases). CDR1 is SGHRS, CDR2 YFSETQ, per germline. Between the trimmed V and J ends, which lost 4 bases and 4 bases, there was a span of 17 bases. The length of the CDR3 is 15 residues. In nucleotides, the CDR3 is TGCGCCAGCAGCCTGACAGGTGACGGGAGCACTGAAGCTTTCTTT. Protein sequence: CASSLTGDGSTEAFF.

Only a few counts were recorded for this clone. The CDR3 loop reads CATGSSYNSPLHF. The CDR3 DNA is TGTGCCACAGGGAGCTCCTATAATTCACCCCTCCACTTT. The rearrangement links TRBV6-5 to TRBJ1-6, with D maybe TRBD1 (5 bases). This CDR3 is 13 amino acids long. Germline values: CDR1 MNHEY, CDR2 SVGAGI. Deletions cut 10 bases from V and 0 bases from J, with 7 bases between.

V and J are TRBV24-1 and TRBJ2-1, with 9 nucleotides matching TRBD1. The CDR3 extends over 16 amino acids. The germline V gene has CDR1 KGHDR and CDR2 SFDVKD. Trimming at V came to 3 bases and at J to 7 bases, leaving 9 bases not matched to a gene. The CDR3 nucleotides read TGTGCCACCAGTGATACCCACGGACAGGGGAGGAATGAGCAGTTCTTC. It encodes CATSDTHGQGRNEQFF.

The chain recombines TRBV7-9 with TRBJ2-4; 9 bases agree with TRBD2. CDR1 and CDR2 (germline): SEHNR, FQNEAQ (reference sequence). V shed 5 bases, J shed 3 bases, and the junction held 17 bases outside the gene matches. The CDR3 contains 19 residues. CDR3 sequence (DNA): TGTGCCAGCAGCCCCGAGGGTCTAGCGGGGCCGCTTGACAAAAACATTCAGTACTTC. This gives the protein CASSPEGLAGPLDKNIQYF.

The chain links TRBV6-5 to TRBJ1-3; 10 bases match TRBD1. Per germline, CDR1 MNHEY and CDR2 SVGAGI. With 7 bases clipped from V and 1 base from J, the junction kept 4 bases outside the gene matches. The CDR3 has 15 amino acids. The CDR3 DNA reads TGTGCCAGCACCGGACAGGGGGGATCTGGAAACACCATATATTTT. Translating gives CASTGQGGSGNTIYF.

The rearrangement links TRBV20-1 to TRBJ2-1; TRBD1 or TRBD2 may be the D gene (5 bases each). Trimming pared 6 bases from V and 10 bases from J, leaving 13 bases between. Germline assignment: CDR1 DFQATT and CDR2 SNEGSKA (reference sequence). CDR3 length: 11 amino acids. As DNA, the CDR3 is TGCAGTGCCCGACTGGGGGTAGAGCAGTTCTTC. The encoded protein is CSARLGVEQFF.

The chain recombines TRBV2 with TRBJ2-5; D is unclear. The CDR3 is 12 residues long. Germline V lookup: CDR1 SNHLY, CDR2 FYNNEI. V lost 5 bases and J 1 base, leaving 5 bases between the germline ends. Here the CDR3 DNA reads TGTGCCAGCAGTCGGATCCAAGAGACCCAGTACTTC. Translated, it gives CASSRIQETQYF. The whole variable domain, filled in from reference TRBV2 and TRBJ2-5, reads EPEVTQTPSHQVTQMGQEVILRCVPISNHLYFYWYRQILGQKVEFLVSFYNNEISEKSEIFDDQFSVERPDGSNFTLKIRSTKLEDSAMYFCASSRIQETQYFGPGTRLLVL.

This clone was observed once. J is TRBJ2-7 and V is TRBV18, with D possibly TRBD1 on 6 matching bases. The V and J ends lost 2 bases and 1 base respectively, with 9 bases between them. The CDR3 loop spans 14 amino acids. CDR1 and CDR2 (germline): KGHSH, LQKENI. CDR3: CASSPEQGSYEQYF. The CDR3 DNA reads as TGTGCCAGCTCACCAGAACAGGGTTCCTACGAGCAGTACTTC.

The sample holds a few counts of this clone. The chain links TRBV28 to TRBJ1-5, with 10 bases matching TRBD1. J was trimmed by 9 bases and V by 0 bases; bases with no gene match: 5. Per the germline V gene, CDR1 is MDHEN and CDR2 is SYDVKM. The CDR3 has 15 amino acids. CDR3 region: CASSLWRQGARPQHF. CDR3 bases: TGTGCCAGCAGTTTATGGCGACAGGGGGCGCGGCCCCAGCATTTT.

The chain is built from TRBV5-1 and TRBJ2-1, with D uncertain. Trimming took 0 bases from V and 7 from J, leaving 2 bases between them. The CDR3 consists of 11 residues. CDR1 SGHRS and CDR2 YFSETQ come from the germline V gene. The CDR3 sequence: CASSLANEQFF. In DNA, the CDR3 is TGCGCCAGCAGCTTGGCTAATGAGCAGTTCTTC. Combining the CDR3 with reference TRBV5-1 and TRBJ2-1 gives the whole variable domain KAGVTQTPRYLIKTRGQQVTLSCSPISGHRSVSWYQQTPGQGLQFLFEYFSETQRNKGNFPGRFSGRQFSNSRSEMNVSTLELGDSALYLCASSLANEQFFGPGTRLTVL.

The chain carries TRBV19 and TRBJ1-6, with no clear D. Germline loops: CDR1 LNHDA, CDR2 SQIVND (reference sequence). V lost 3 bases and J 7 bases, leaving 16 bases between the germline ends. This CDR3 region has 16 residues. CDR3 coding DNA: TGTGCCAGTAGTATCGGTGCCATTTCGGAAAATTCACCCCTCCACTTT. It is translated as CASSIGAISENSPLHF.

The chain combines TRBV7-9 with TRBJ1-1; TRBD1 is a possible D gene (6 bases). This CDR3 is 13 amino acids long. Between the trimmed V and J ends, which lost 4 bases and 4 bases, there was a span of 10 bases. CDR1 and CDR2 (germline): SEHNR, FQNEAQ (reference sequence). The CDR3 DNA reads TGTGCCAGCAGCTCACCCAGGGGCACTGAAGCTTTCTTT. This encodes CASSSPRGTEAFF.

The rearrangement uses TRBV12-3 or TRBV12-4 and TRBJ2-7; D gene unclear. Deletions cut 5 bases from V and 2 bases from J, with 10 bases between. The CDR3 has 13 amino acids. In DNA form, the CDR3 reads TGTGCCAGCAGTCCCCAGGAAACCTACGAGCAGTACTTC. Protein sequence: CASSPQETYEQYF.

The chain joins TRBV24-1 to TRBJ2-7, with 9 bases matching TRBD1. The CDR3 is made up of 18 amino acids. Germline CDR1 reads KGHDR; CDR2 reads SFDVKD. DNA for the CDR3: TGTGCCACCAGTGATTTTAGACTGAATCTTATACAGAGCGGACAGGGGAAAGTC. The encoded protein is CATSDFRLNLIQSGQGKV.

The chain has TRBV18 and TRBJ1-1, with TRBD1 matching over 9 bases. Germline CDR1 is KGHSH and CDR2 is LQKENI. The CDR3 totals 14 residues. V lost 3 bases to trimming and J lost 4 bases; unmatched junction nucleotides: 3. The CDR3 bases are TGTGCCAGCTCACCTACGACAGGGGGCACTGAAGCTTTCTTT. Protein: CASSPTTGGTEAFF.

This sequence joins TRBV5-1 and TRBJ1-2; unclear D gene. Germline loops: CDR1 SGHRS, CDR2 YFSETQ. Between the trimmed V and J ends, which lost 1 base and 7 bases, there was a span of 2 bases. The CDR3 spans 10 residues. The CDR3 region has the DNA TGCGCCAGCAGCTTGAGTGGCTACACCTTC. Protein: CASSLSGYTF.

The table lists this clone with a count of one. The rearrangement joins TRBV4-1 to TRBJ1-4; D is possibly TRBD1 (5 bases). V shed 1 base and J shed 0 bases, with 18 bases lying between them. The length of the CDR3 is 19 residues. CDR1 is MGHRA, CDR2 YSYEKL, per germline. The CDR3 nucleotides are TGCGCCAGCAGCCAAGCCCTCCCGGGACCCAAAGCAACTAATGAAAAACTGTTTTTT. It specifies CASSQALPGPKATNEKLFF.

This rearrangement joins TRBV5-6 to TRBJ2-3; a weak D match, TRBD1 (5 bases). Germline V lookup: CDR1 SGHDT, CDR2 YYEEEE. The ends were cut back, 1 base at V and 4 bases at J, with 25 bases in the middle. CDR3 length equals 19 residues. The CDR3 sequence: CASSLRLSLVRVSSDTQYF. CDR3 nucleotides: TGTGCCAGCAGCTTGCGGTTAAGTTTGGTCAGGGTTTCGTCAGATACGCAGTATTTT.

V is TRBV4-2 and J is TRBJ2-2; 15 bases fit TRBD2. CDR3 length equals 17 residues. V trimming: 4 bases; J trimming: 2 bases; junction bases outside the gene matches: 2. The germline gives CDR1 LGHNA, CDR2 YNFKEQ. In DNA, the CDR3 is TGTGCCAGCAGCCCGGGACTAGCGGGGGGTAACACCGGGGAGCTGTTTTTT. Residues: CASSPGLAGGNTGELFF.

The chain uses TRBV6-2 or TRBV6-3 and TRBJ1-5; 7 bases map to TRBD1. From germline, CDR1 is MNHEY and CDR2 SVGEGT. V gave up 5 bases and J gave up 5 bases; unmatched junction bases: 3. The CDR3 has 13 residues. The CDR3 bases are TGTGCCAGCAGTCCCGACAGGGATCAGCCCCAGCATTTT. Protein: CASSPDRDQPQHF.

This clone showed up just once. The rearrangement uses TRBV29-1 and TRBJ2-3, with D maybe TRBD1 (6 bases). Germline CDR1 SQVTM, CDR2 ANQGSEA. The CDR3 loop spans 14 amino acids. The ends were cut back, 5 bases at V and 6 bases at J, with 18 bases in the middle. CDR3 coding DNA: TGCAGCGTTCCTCGACAGGCGTGGGGGGATACGCAGTATTTT. Its translation is CSVPRQAWGDTQYF.

This clone appeared a single time. V usage is TRBV9 and J usage is TRBJ2-1, with 10 bases identical to TRBD2. Looked up from germline, CDR1 is SGDLS and CDR2 is YYNGEE. V lost 5 bases to trimming and J lost 6 bases; unmatched junction nucleotides: 11. The CDR3 is 16 residues long. The CDR3 protein is CASSPTGSGGANEQFF. In DNA, the CDR3 is TGTGCCAGCAGTCCCACGGGGAGCGGGGGGGCCAATGAGCAGTTCTTC.